This TCR beta chain was profiled in a study of blood T cells in healthy people across ages. A sample-barcoded 5' primer and a J-beta primer mix were used in a second PCR of about 6 to 11 cycles. One entry per CDR3 protein results from TCRdb running MiXCR on the 5' RACE reads. The sample lists about 640,000 distinct CDR3 sequences; around 54% were seen once. Input material: blood. This clonotype was sampled from a man aged 55 to 69 in good health.

The CDR3 coding sequence is TGTGCCACCAGCTGGGTTCGCAACTATGGCTACACCTTC. It specifies CATSWVRNYGYTF. This rearrangement joins TRBV15 to TRBJ1-2, with D uncertain. The CDR3 loop spans 13 amino acids. Trimming cost V 5 bases and J 2 bases, with 9 bases left between them. Germline V CDR1 and CDR2: LNHNV, YYDKDF (reference sequence).